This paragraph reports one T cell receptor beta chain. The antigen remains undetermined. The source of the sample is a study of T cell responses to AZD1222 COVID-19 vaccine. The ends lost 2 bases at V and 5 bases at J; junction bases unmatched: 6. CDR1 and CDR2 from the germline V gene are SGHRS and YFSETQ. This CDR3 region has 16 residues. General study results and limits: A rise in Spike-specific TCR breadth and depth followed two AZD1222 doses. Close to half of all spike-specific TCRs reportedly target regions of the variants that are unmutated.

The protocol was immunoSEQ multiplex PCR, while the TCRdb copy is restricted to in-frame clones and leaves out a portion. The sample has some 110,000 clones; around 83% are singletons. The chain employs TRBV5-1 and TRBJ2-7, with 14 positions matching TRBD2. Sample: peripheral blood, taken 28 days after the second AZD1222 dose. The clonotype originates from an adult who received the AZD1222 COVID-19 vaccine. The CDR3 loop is CASSFGLAGGGNEQYF. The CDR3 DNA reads TGCGCCAGCAGCTTCGGACTAGCGGGAGGAGGCAACGAGCAGTACTTC.